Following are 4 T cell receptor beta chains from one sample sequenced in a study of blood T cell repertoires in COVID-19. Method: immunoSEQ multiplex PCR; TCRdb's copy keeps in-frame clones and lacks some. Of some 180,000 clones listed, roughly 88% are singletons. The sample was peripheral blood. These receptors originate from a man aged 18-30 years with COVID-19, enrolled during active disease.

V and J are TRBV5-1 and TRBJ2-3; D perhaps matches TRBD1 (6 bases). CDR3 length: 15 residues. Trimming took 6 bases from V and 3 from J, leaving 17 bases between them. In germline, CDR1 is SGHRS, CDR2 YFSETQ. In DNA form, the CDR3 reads TGCGCCAGCAACCGGGACAATATCTTGACAGATACGCAGTATTTT. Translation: CASNRDNILTDTQYF.

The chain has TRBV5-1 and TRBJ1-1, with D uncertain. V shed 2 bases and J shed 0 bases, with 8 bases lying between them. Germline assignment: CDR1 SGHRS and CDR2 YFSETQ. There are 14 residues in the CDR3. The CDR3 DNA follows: TGCGCCAGCAGCTTTCAGACAATGAACACTGAAGCTTTCTTT. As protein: CASSFQTMNTEAFF.

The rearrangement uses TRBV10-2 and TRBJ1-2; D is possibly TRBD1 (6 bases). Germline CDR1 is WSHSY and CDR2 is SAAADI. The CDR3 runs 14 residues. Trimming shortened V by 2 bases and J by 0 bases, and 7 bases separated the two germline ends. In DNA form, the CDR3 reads TGCGCCAGCAGTGAGACAGGGCCTAACTATGGCTACACCTTC. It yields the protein CASSETGPNYGYTF.

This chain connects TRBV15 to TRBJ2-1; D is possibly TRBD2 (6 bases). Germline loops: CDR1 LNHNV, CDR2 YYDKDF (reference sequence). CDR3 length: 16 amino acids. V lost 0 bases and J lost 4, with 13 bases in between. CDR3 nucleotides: TGTGCCACCAGCAGAGAAGCTACTAGCCCTTACAATGAGCAGTTCTTC. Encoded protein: CATSREATSPYNEQFF.